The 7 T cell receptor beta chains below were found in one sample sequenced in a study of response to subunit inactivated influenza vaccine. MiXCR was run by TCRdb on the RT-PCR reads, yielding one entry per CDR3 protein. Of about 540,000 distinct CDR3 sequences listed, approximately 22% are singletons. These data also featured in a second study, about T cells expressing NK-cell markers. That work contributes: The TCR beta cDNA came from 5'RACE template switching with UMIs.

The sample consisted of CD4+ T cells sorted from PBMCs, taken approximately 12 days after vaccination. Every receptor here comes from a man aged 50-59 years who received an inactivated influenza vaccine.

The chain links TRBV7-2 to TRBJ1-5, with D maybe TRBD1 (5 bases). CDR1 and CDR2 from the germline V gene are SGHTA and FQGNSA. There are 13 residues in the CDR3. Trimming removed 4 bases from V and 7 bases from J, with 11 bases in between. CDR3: CASSSHQGQPQHF. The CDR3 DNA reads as TGTGCCAGCAGCTCACACCAGGGACAGCCCCAGCATTTT. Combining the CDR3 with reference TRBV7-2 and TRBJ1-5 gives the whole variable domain GAGVSQSPSNKVTEKGKDVELRCDPISGHTALYWYRQSLGQGLEFLIYFQGNSAPDKSGLPSDRFSAERTGGSVSTLTIQRTQQEDSAVYLCASSSHQGQPQHFGDGTRLSIL.

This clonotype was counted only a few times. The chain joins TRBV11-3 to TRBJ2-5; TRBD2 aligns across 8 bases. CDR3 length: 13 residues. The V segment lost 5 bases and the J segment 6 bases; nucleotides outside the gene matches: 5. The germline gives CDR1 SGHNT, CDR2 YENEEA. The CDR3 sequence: CASSGGGRQTQYF. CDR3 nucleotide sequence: TGTGCCAGCAGCGGCGGGGGGCGACAGACCCAGTACTTC.

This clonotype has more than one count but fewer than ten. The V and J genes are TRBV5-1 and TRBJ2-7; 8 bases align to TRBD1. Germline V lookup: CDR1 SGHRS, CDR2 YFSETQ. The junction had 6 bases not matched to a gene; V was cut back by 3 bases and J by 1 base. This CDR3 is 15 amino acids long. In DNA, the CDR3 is TGCGCCAGCAGCTGGGGACAGGCCCAATCCTACGAGCAGTACTTC. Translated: CASSWGQAQSYEQYF.

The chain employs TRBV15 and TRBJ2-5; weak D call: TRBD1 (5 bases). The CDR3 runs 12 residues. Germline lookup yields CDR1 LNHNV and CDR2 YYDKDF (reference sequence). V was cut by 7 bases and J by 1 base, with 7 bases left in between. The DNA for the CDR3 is TGTGCCACCAAGGGGTCCCAAGAGACCCAGTACTTC. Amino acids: CATKGSQETQYF.

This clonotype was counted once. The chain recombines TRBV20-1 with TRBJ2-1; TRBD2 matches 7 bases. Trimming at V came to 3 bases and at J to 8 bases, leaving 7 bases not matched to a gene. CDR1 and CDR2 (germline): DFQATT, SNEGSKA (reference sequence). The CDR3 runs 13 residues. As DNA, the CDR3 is TGCAGTGCTAGTGGGAGGGCCGGGGATGAGCAGTTCTTC. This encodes CSASGRAGDEQFF.

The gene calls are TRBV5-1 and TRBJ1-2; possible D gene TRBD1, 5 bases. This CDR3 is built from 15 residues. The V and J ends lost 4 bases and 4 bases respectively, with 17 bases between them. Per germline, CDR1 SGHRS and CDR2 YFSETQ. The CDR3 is CASSPRPGTAYGYTF. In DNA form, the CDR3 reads TGCGCCAGCAGCCCCCGTCCCGGGACGGCCTATGGCTACACCTTC.

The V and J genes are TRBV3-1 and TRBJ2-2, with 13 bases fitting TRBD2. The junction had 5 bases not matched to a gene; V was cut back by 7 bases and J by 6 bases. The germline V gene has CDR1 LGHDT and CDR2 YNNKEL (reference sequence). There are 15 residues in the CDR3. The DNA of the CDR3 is TGTGCCAGCAAAGGAACTAGCGGGGGGGCCGGGGAGCTGTTTTTT. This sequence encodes CASKGTSGGAGELFF.